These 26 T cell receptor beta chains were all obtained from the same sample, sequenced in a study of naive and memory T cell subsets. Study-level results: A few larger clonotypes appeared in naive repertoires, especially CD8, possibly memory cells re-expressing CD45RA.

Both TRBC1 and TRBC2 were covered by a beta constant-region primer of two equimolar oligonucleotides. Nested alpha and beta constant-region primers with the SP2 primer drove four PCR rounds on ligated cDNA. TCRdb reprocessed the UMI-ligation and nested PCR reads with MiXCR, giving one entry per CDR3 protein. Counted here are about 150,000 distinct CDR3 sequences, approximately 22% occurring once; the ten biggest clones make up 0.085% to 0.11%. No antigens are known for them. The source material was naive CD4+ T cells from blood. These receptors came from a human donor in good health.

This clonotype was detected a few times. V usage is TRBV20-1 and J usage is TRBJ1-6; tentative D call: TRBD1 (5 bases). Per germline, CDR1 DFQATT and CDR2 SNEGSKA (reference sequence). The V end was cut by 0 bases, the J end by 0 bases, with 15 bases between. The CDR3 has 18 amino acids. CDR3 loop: CSARDGKAGSSYNSPLHF. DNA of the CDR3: TGCAGTGCTAGAGATGGGAAGGCAGGGAGCTCCTATAATTCACCCCTCCACTTT.

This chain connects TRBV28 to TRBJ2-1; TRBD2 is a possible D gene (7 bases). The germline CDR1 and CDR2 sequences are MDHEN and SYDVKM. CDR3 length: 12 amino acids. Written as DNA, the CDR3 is TGTGCGATAAGGGGGGGGGTATATGAGCAGTTCTTC. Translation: CAIRGGVYEQFF. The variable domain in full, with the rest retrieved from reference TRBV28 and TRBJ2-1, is DVKVTQSSRYLVKRTGEKVFLECVQDMDHENMFWYRQDPGLGLRLIYFSYDVKMKEKGDIPEGYSVSREKKERFSLILESASTNQTSMYLCAIRGGVYEQFFGPGTRLTVL.

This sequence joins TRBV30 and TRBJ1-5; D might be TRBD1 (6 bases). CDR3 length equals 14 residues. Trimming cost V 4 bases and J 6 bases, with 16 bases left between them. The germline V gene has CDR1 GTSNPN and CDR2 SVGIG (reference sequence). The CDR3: CAWMGRGWGQPQHF. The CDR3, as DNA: TGTGCCTGGATGGGCAGGGGATGGGGTCAGCCCCAGCATTTT.

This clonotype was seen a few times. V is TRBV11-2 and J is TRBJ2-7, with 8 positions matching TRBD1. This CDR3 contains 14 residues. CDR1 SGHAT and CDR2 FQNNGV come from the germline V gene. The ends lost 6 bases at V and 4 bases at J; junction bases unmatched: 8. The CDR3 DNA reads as TGTGCCAGCAGGCCCCAGGGGGCCGGGTACGAGCAGTACTTC. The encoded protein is CASRPQGAGYEQYF. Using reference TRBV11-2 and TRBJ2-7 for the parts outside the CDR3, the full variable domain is EAGVAQSPRYKIIEKRQSVAFWCNPISGHATLYWYQQILGQGPKLLIQFQNNGVVDDSQLPKDRFSAERLKGVDSTLKIQPAKLEDSAVYLCASRPQGAGYEQYFGPGTRLTVT.

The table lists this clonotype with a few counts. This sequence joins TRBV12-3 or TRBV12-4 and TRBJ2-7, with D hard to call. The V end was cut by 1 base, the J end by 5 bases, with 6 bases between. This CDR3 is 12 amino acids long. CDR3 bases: TGTGCCAGCAGTTTAGACTCGGACGAGCAGTACTTC. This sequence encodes CASSLDSDEQYF.

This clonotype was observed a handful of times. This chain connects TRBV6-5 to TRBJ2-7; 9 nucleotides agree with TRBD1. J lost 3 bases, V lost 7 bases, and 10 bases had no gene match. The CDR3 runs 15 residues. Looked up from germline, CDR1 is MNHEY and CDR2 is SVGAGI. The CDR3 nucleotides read TGTGCCAGCACCCAACAAGGGACAGGGATCTACGAGCAGTACTTC. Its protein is CASTQQGTGIYEQYF.

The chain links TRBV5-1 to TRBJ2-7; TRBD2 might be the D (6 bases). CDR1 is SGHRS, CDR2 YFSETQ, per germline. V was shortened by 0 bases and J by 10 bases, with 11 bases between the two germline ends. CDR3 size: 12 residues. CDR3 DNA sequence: TGCGCCAGCAGCTTGGATCGCGGGGCACAGTACTTC. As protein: CASSLDRGAQYF.

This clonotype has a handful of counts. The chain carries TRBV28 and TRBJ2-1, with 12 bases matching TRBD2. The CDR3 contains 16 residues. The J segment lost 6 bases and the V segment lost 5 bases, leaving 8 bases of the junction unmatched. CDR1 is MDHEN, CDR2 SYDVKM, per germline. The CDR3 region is CASSPPTSGRRNEQFF. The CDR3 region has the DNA TGTGCCAGCAGTCCCCCGACTAGCGGGAGACGCAATGAGCAGTTCTTC. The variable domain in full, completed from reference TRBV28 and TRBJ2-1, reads DVKVTQSSRYLVKRTGEKVFLECVQDMDHENMFWYRQDPGLGLRLIYFSYDVKMKEKGDIPEGYSVSREKKERFSLILESASTNQTSMYLCASSPPTSGRRNEQFFGPGTRLTVL.

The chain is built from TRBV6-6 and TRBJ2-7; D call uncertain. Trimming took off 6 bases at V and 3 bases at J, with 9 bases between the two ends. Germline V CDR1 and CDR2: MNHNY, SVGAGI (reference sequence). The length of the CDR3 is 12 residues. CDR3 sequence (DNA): TGTGCCAGCAGCCCCCTCCTCTACGAGCAGTACTTC. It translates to CASSPLLYEQYF.

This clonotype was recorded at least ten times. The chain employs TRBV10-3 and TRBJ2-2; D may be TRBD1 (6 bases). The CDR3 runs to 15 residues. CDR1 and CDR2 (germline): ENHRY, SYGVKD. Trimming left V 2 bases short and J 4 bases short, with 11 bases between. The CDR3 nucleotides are TGTGCCATCAGTGAGACAGGGATCGTCACCGGGGAGCTGTTTTTT. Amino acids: CAISETGIVTGELFF.

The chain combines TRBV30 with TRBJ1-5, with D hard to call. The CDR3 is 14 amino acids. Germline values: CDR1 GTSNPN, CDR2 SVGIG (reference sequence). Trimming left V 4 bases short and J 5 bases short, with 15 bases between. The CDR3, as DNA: TGTGCCTGGACCCAAGGTCGACGGGATCAGCCCCAGCATTTT. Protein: CAWTQGRRDQPQHF.

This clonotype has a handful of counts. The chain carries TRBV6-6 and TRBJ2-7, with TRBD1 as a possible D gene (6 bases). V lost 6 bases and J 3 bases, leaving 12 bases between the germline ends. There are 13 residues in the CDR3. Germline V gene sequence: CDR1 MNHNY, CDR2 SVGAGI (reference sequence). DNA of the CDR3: TGTGCCAGCAGCCGGGACACCCACTACGAGCAGTACTTC. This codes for CASSRDTHYEQYF.

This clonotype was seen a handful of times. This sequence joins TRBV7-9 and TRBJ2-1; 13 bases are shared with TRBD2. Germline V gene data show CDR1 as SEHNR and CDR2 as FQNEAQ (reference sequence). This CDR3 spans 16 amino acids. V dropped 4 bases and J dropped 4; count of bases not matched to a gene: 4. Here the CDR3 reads CASSSAGLAGYNEQFF. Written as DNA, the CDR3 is TGTGCCAGCAGCTCGGCGGGACTAGCGGGGTACAATGAGCAGTTCTTC.

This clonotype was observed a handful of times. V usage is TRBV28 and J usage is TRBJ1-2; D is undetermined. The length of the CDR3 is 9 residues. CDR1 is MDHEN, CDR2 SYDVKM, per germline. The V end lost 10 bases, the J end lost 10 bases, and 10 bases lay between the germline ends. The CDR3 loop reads CATGRPYTF. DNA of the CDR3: TGTGCCACCGGACGGCCCTACACCTTC.

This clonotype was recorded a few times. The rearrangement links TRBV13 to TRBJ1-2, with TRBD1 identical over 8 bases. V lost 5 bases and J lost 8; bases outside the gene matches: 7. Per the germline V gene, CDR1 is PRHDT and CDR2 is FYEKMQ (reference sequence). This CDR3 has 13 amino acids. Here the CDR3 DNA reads TGTGCCAGCAGCACCCAGGGGGCGCTCGGCTACACCTTC. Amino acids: CASSTQGALGYTF.

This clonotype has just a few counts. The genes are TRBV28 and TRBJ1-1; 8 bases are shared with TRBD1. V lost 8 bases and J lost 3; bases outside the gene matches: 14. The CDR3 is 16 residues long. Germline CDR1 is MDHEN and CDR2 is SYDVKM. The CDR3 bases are TGTGCCAGCTTTGCGATAGTAGGACAGGGCGACACTGAAGCTTTCTTT. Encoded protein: CASFAIVGQGDTEAFF.

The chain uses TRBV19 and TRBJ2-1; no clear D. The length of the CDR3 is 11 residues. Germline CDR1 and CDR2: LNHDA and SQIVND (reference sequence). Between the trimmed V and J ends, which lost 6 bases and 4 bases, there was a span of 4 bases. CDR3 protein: CASRHYNEQFF. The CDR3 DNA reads TGTGCCAGTAGGCATTACAATGAGCAGTTCTTC.

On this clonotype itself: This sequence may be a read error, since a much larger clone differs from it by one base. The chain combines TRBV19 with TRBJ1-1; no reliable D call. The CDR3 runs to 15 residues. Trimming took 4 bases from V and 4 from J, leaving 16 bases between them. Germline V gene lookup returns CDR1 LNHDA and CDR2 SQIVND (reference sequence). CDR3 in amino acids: CASSTILGVGTEAFF. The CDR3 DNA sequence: TGTGCCAGTAGTACGATCCTTGGAGTGGGCACTGAAGCTTTCTTT.

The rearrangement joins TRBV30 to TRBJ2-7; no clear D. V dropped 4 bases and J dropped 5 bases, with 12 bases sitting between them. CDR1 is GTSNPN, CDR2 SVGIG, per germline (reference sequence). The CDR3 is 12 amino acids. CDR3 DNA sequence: TGTGCCTGGACCCCGGGTCCCAACGAGCAGTACTTC. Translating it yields CAWTPGPNEQYF.

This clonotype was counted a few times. CDR3 region: CASSVGTAEGDTQYF. CDR3 DNA sequence: TGTGCCAGCAGTGTTGGAACGGCGGAGGGAGATACGCAGTATTTT. V gene TRBV12-3 or TRBV12-4 combines with J gene TRBJ2-3; TRBD2 might be the D (6 bases). This CDR3 has 15 amino acids. Trimming stripped 5 bases from V and 5 bases from J, with 17 bases between.

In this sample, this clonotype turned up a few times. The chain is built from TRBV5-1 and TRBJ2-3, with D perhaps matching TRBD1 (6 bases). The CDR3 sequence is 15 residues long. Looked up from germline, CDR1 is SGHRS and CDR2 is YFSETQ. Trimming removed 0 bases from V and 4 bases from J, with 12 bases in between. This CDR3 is CASSLEQGWADTQYF. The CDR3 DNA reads TGCGCCAGCAGCTTGGAGCAGGGGTGGGCAGATACGCAGTATTTT.

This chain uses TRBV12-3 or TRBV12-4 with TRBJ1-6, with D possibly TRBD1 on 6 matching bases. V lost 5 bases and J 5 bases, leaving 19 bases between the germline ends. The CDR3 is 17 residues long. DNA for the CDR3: TGTGCCAGCAGTCCTCGACAGGCCTGGGGTCATAATTCACCCCTCCACTTT. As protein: CASSPRQAWGHNSPLHF.

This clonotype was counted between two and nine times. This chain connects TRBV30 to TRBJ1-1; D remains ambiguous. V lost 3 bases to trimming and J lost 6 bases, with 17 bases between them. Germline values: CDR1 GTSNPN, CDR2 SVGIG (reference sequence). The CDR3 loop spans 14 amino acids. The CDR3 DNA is TGTGCCTGGAGGGGGTCGGCCTCTTGGGCTGAAGCTTTCTTT. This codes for CAWRGSASWAEAFF.

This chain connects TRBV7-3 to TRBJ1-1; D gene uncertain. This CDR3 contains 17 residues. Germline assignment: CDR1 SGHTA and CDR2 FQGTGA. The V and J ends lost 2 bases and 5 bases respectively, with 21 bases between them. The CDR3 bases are TGTGCCAGCAGCTTAGGAACCACCCCCGTGTCTCGGACTGAAGCTTTCTTT. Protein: CASSLGTTPVSRTEAFF.

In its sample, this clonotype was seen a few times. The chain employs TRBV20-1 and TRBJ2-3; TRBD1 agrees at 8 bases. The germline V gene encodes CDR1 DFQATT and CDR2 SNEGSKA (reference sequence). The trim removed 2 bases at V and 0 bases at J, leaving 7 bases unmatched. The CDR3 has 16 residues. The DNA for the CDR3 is TGCAGTGCTAGACGACCAACAGGGGGAAGCACAGATACGCAGTATTTT. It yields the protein CSARRPTGGSTDTQYF.

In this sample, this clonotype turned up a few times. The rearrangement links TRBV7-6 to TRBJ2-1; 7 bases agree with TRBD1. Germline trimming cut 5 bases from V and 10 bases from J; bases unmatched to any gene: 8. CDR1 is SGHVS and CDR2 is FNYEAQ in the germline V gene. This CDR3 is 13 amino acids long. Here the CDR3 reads CASSQQTGTEQFF. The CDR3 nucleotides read TGTGCCAGCAGCCAACAGACAGGGACGGAGCAGTTCTTC.